A selection of T cell receptor beta chains follows, all from one sample in a study of CD8 T cells in ankylosing spondylitis. TCRdb independently ran MiXCR on the 5' RACE reads; one entry per CDR3 protein. This table holds some 340,000 distinct CDR3 sequences, 14% to 15% found once. The sequenced material came from blood, either unsorted or a sorted T cell fraction (not recorded which). The receptors stem from a male donor with ankylosing spondylitis or in good health (not recorded which). CDR3s include the opening cysteine and the closing phenylalanine or tryptophan. D genes are given only for firm matches. Some rows have no size entry. The others give once, few or many, or a class for an expanded clone.

v_gene: TRBV29-1
abundance: many
d_gene: TRBD2
len: 14
j_gene: TRBJ2-3
CDR3nt: TGCAGCGTGGCCGGACTAGCGCACGTAGATACGCAGTATTTT
CDR3aa: CSVAGLAHVDTQYF

v_gene: TRBV18
abundance: few
d_gene: NA
len: 14
j_gene: TRBJ1-4
CDR3nt: TGTGCCAGCTCATCACAGGGAACTAATGAAAAACTGTTTTTT
CDR3aa: CASSSQGTNEKLFF

v_gene: TRBV11-2
abundance: NA
d_gene: NA
len: 17
j_gene: TRBJ2-2
CDR3nt: TGTGCCAGCAGCCCCGGGACCCTCCCGCGAGGCACCGGGGAGCTGTTTTTT
CDR3aa: CASSPGTLPRGTGELFF

v_gene: TRBV7-2
abundance: NA
d_gene: NA
len: 16
j_gene: TRBJ2-1
CDR3nt: TGTGCCAGCAGCGCCAGGGACCGGAGCTCCTACAATGAGCAGTTCTTC
CDR3aa: CASSARDRSSYNEQFF

v_gene: TRBV5-6
abundance: few
d_gene: NA
len: 16
j_gene: TRBJ1-6
CDR3nt: TGTGCCAGCAGCTTTGGGTCGGGGGGCCCCAATTCACCCCTCCACTTT
CDR3aa: CASSFGSGGPNSPLHF

v_gene: TRBV10-2
abundance: NA
d_gene: NA
len: 12
j_gene: TRBJ2-4
CDR3nt: TGCGCCAGCAGTGATGAGAAAAACATTCAGTACTTC
CDR3aa: CASSDEKNIQYF

v_gene: TRBV7-2
abundance: NA
d_gene: TRBD2
len: 17
j_gene: TRBJ2-3
CDR3nt: TGTGCCAGCAGCTTAATTGGTGGAGCGGGGGGGCCATATACGCAGTATTTT
CDR3aa: CASSLIGGAGGPYTQYF

v_gene: TRBV12-3/TRBV12-4
abundance: NA
d_gene: NA
len: 14
j_gene: TRBJ2-4
CDR3nt: TGTGCCAGCAGTTCCGAGTTAGCCAAAAACATTCAGTACTTC
CDR3aa: CASSSELAKNIQYF

v_gene: TRBV6-6
abundance: NA
d_gene: NA
len: 13
j_gene: TRBJ1-1
CDR3nt: TGTGCCAGCAGTTTTTCCCAGGGCGGGGGAGCTTTCTTT
CDR3aa: CASSFSQGGGAFF

v_gene: TRBV10-3
abundance: many
d_gene: NA
len: 14
j_gene: TRBJ2-5
CDR3nt: TGTGCCATCAGTGCGGGGGTGCACCAAGAGACCCAGTACTTC
CDR3aa: CAISAGVHQETQYF

v_gene: TRBV9
abundance: few
d_gene: TRBD1
len: 16
j_gene: TRBJ2-3
CDR3nt: TGTGCCAGCAGCGCCGGGACAGGGGCTTTCACAGATACGCAGTATTTT
CDR3aa: CASSAGTGAFTDTQYF

v_gene: TRBV5-1
abundance: NA
d_gene: TRBD2
len: 16
j_gene: TRBJ2-1
CDR3nt: TGCGCCAGCAGCTTGGTGGCTAGCGGGGGTTACAATGAGCAGTTCTTC
CDR3aa: CASSLVASGGYNEQFF

v_gene: TRBV16
abundance: few
d_gene: NA
len: 15
j_gene: TRBJ1-3
CDR3nt: TGTGCCAGCAGCCTCTTCAATCAGGCTGGAAACACCATATATTTT
CDR3aa: CASSLFNQAGNTIYF

v_gene: TRBV30
abundance: NA
d_gene: TRBD1
len: 13
j_gene: TRBJ2-4
CDR3nt: TGTGCCTGGGATACAGGGGGCAAAAACATTCAGTACTTC
CDR3aa: CAWDTGGKNIQYF

v_gene: TRBV5-6
abundance: many
d_gene: TRBD2
len: 15
j_gene: TRBJ2-2
CDR3nt: TGTGCCAGCAGCCCTGGGGGGGTATACACCGGGGAGCTGTTTTTT
CDR3aa: CASSPGGVYTGELFF

v_gene: TRBV20-1
abundance: few
d_gene: TRBD2
len: 15
j_gene: TRBJ2-5
CDR3nt: TGCAGTGCTAGAGTGCCTAGCGGGGTCCAAGAGACCCAGTACTTC
CDR3aa: CSARVPSGVQETQYF

v_gene: TRBV3-1
abundance: few
d_gene: TRBD2
len: 17
j_gene: TRBJ2-5
CDR3nt: TGTGCCAGCAGCCAAGGTCTCGGCGGGGGGAGCGCAGAGACCCAGTACTTC
CDR3aa: CASSQGLGGGSAETQYF

v_gene: TRBV29-1
abundance: NA
d_gene: TRBD1
len: 13
j_gene: TRBJ1-1
CDR3nt: TGCAGCGTTGGCCGGGACAGGGTAACTGAAGCTTTCTTT
CDR3aa: CSVGRDRVTEAFF

v_gene: TRBV5-4
abundance: NA
d_gene: NA
len: 15
j_gene: TRBJ2-3
CDR3nt: TGTGCCAGCAGCTTTGTCAGTTCTAGCACAGATACGCAGTATTTT
CDR3aa: CASSFVSSSTDTQYF

v_gene: TRBV7-2
abundance: few
d_gene: NA
len: 17
j_gene: TRBJ2-3
CDR3nt: TGTGCCAGCAGCTTAGTGGGCGTGGCGGTGTACACAGATACGCAGTATTTT
CDR3aa: CASSLVGVAVYTDTQYF

v_gene: TRBV12-3/TRBV12-4
abundance: few
d_gene: TRBD1
len: 16
j_gene: TRBJ2-1
CDR3nt: TGTGCCAGCAGGGGTTTCCGGGACAGGGGATTAAATGAGCAGTTCTTC
CDR3aa: CASRGFRDRGLNEQFF

v_gene: TRBV10-3
abundance: many
d_gene: NA
len: 12
j_gene: TRBJ2-7
CDR3nt: TGTGCCATCAAGTCCTCCTCCTACGAGCAGTACTTC
CDR3aa: CAIKSSSYEQYF

v_gene: TRBV6-5
abundance: many
d_gene: NA
len: 12
j_gene: TRBJ1-2
CDR3nt: TGTGCCAGCAGTTACGAGGGGAGAGGCTACACCTTC
CDR3aa: CASSYEGRGYTF

v_gene: TRBV4-1
abundance: NA
d_gene: NA
len: 16
j_gene: TRBJ2-7
CDR3nt: TGCGCCAGCAGCCAAGTTCTCGTCAGGGATTCCTACGAGCAGTACTTC
CDR3aa: CASSQVLVRDSYEQYF

v_gene: TRBV5-1
abundance: few
d_gene: NA
len: 14
j_gene: TRBJ1-1
CDR3nt: TGCGCCAGCAGAATCGGGGGCCCTAACACTGAAGCTTTCTTT
CDR3aa: CASRIGGPNTEAFF

v_gene: TRBV4-2
abundance: NA
d_gene: NA
len: 14
j_gene: TRBJ2-5
CDR3nt: TGTGCCAGCAGCCAAGAATGGAGGAAAGAGACCCAGTACTTC
CDR3aa: CASSQEWRKETQYF

v_gene: TRBV6-4
abundance: few
d_gene: TRBD2
len: 21
j_gene: TRBJ2-1
CDR3nt: TGTGCCAGCAGGACTGAATGGGGTACAGCGGGGGGCGCAAGCTCCTACAATGAGCAGTTCTTC
CDR3aa: CASRTEWGTAGGASSYNEQFF

v_gene: TRBV2
abundance: few
d_gene: NA
len: 14
j_gene: TRBJ2-5
CDR3nt: TGTGCCAGCAGTAAACAGGGACTGCAAGAGACCCAGTACTTC
CDR3aa: CASSKQGLQETQYF

v_gene: TRBV2
abundance: few
d_gene: NA
len: 11
j_gene: TRBJ2-4
CDR3nt: TGTGCCAGCAGTGCCCAAAACATTCAGTACTTC
CDR3aa: CASSAQNIQYF

v_gene: TRBV3-1
abundance: few
d_gene: NA
len: 16
j_gene: TRBJ1-3
CDR3nt: TGTGCCAGCAGCCAAGGCTGGGGATCTGGTGGAAACACCATATATTTT
CDR3aa: CASSQGWGSGGNTIYF

v_gene: TRBV12-3/TRBV12-4
abundance: NA
d_gene: NA
len: 16
j_gene: TRBJ1-2
CDR3nt: TGTGCCAGCACTTCCCGGAGAAGGGGATGGGACTATGGCTACACCTTC
CDR3aa: CASTSRRRGWDYGYTF

v_gene: TRBV9
abundance: many
d_gene: NA
len: 13
j_gene: TRBJ2-5
CDR3nt: TGTGCCAGCAGTTTGAGGCCTTCGGAGACCCAGTACTTC
CDR3aa: CASSLRPSETQYF

v_gene: TRBV6-1
abundance: few
d_gene: NA
len: 13
j_gene: TRBJ2-3
CDR3nt: TGTGCCAGCGGAGGTTGGGGCACAGATACGCAGTATTTT
CDR3aa: CASGGWGTDTQYF

v_gene: TRBV7-2
abundance: NA
d_gene: NA
len: 15
j_gene: TRBJ2-3
CDR3nt: TGCGTAGAGAGGGGCACCTCTACCCCCGGAGATACGCAGTATTTT
CDR3aa: CVERGTSTPGDTQYF

v_gene: TRBV4-1
abundance: few
d_gene: TRBD1
len: 16
j_gene: TRBJ2-3
CDR3nt: TGCGCCAGCAGCCTGTCCCCGGGACAGGCTCCAGATACGCAGTATTTT
CDR3aa: CASSLSPGQAPDTQYF

v_gene: TRBV4-1
abundance: few
d_gene: TRBD1
len: 15
j_gene: TRBJ1-1
CDR3nt: TGCGCCAGCAGCCAAGATTGGACAGGGAACACTGAAGCTTTCTTT
CDR3aa: CASSQDWTGNTEAFF

v_gene: TRBV3-1
abundance: few
d_gene: TRBD2
len: 17
j_gene: TRBJ2-2
CDR3nt: TGTGCCAGCAGCCAAGGGACTAGCCTGATTTACCCCGGGGAGCTGTTTTTT
CDR3aa: CASSQGTSLIYPGELFF

v_gene: TRBV6-6
abundance: few
d_gene: NA
len: 13
j_gene: TRBJ2-7
CDR3nt: TGTGCCAGCAGGAAGGGACAAGCCTACGAGCAGTACTTC
CDR3aa: CASRKGQAYEQYF

v_gene: TRBV10-3
abundance: NA
d_gene: TRBD1
len: 15
j_gene: TRBJ2-7
CDR3nt: TGTGCCATCAGTGGGACAGGGGTGATCTCCTACGAGCAGTACTTC
CDR3aa: CAISGTGVISYEQYF

v_gene: TRBV6-5
abundance: NA
d_gene: NA
len: 17
j_gene: TRBJ2-2
CDR3nt: TGTGCCAGCAGTTACTCGATTGTCCTGGGAGTCTCGGGGGAGCTGTTTTTT
CDR3aa: CASSYSIVLGVSGELFF

v_gene: TRBV6-5
abundance: few
d_gene: TRBD2
len: 16
j_gene: TRBJ2-1
CDR3nt: TGTGCCAGCAGTTACTCGTCCCTAGCGGGGAGGAATGAGCAGTTCTTC
CDR3aa: CASSYSSLAGRNEQFF

v_gene: TRBV14
abundance: NA
d_gene: TRBD2
len: 13
j_gene: TRBJ2-1
CDR3nt: TGTGCCAGCAGCCAAGGACTAGCGTTTAAGCAGTTCTTC
CDR3aa: CASSQGLAFKQFF

v_gene: TRBV7-9
abundance: NA
d_gene: TRBD1
len: 13
j_gene: TRBJ1-5
CDR3nt: TGTGCCAGCAGCCAGGGACAGAATCAGCCCCAGCATTTT
CDR3aa: CASSQGQNQPQHF

v_gene: TRBV7-9
abundance: NA
d_gene: NA
len: 15
j_gene: TRBJ1-1
CDR3nt: TGTGCCAGCAGCTTAGAGAGTGCGGTGAACACTGAAGCTTTCTTT
CDR3aa: CASSLESAVNTEAFF

v_gene: TRBV12-3/TRBV12-4
abundance: many
d_gene: TRBD2
len: 18
j_gene: TRBJ2-7
CDR3nt: TGTGCCAGCAACCTCGGGACTAGCGGGGGGGCAGACTCTTACGAGCAGTACTTC
CDR3aa: CASNLGTSGGADSYEQYF

v_gene: TRBV11-2
abundance: few
d_gene: TRBD1
len: 16
j_gene: TRBJ2-5
CDR3nt: TGTGCCAGCAGCTTAGGGGTCAGGGGGCGGGAAGAGACCCAGTACTTC
CDR3aa: CASSLGVRGREETQYF

v_gene: TRBV5-1
abundance: many
d_gene: NA
len: 15
j_gene: TRBJ2-6
CDR3nt: TGCGCCAGCAGCTCTACGGGTACTGGGGCCAACGTCCTGACTTTC
CDR3aa: CASSSTGTGANVLTF

v_gene: TRBV18
abundance: few
d_gene: NA
len: 13
j_gene: TRBJ2-7
CDR3nt: TGTGCCAGCTCACCTCGGGTTTCCTACGAGCAGTACTTC
CDR3aa: CASSPRVSYEQYF

v_gene: TRBV6-1
abundance: NA
d_gene: NA
len: 16
j_gene: TRBJ2-1
CDR3nt: TGTGCCAGCAGCTCCTTTGGCCCGTGGTCCTACAATGAGCAGTTCTTC
CDR3aa: CASSSFGPWSYNEQFF

v_gene: TRBV5-5
abundance: NA
d_gene: NA
len: 14
j_gene: TRBJ1-4
CDR3nt: TGTGCCAGCAGCCCCGGGCAGTTTAATGAAAAACTGTTTTTT
CDR3aa: CASSPGQFNEKLFF